This T cell receptor beta chain was identified in a study of shared clonotypes between healthy human individuals. Study-level points and caveats: Against clonotypes common to all four donors, non-shared ones had lower generation probabilities. On the whole, naive subsets had larger estimated richness than memory subsets had.

Concerning this clone: Its cognate antigen is unknown.

Only in-frame clones appear in the TCRdb table, and some are missing; sequencing was by immunoSEQ multiplex PCR. The data show about 1 million clones, about 75% seen once. With 5 bases removed from V and 8 bases from J, the gap between germline ends came to 16 bases. The germline V gene has CDR1 SGHTA and CDR2 FQGNSA. This CDR3 has 14 amino acids. The sequence came from a man aged 18 to 30 in good health. The sequenced sample consisted of memory CD4+ T cells sorted from blood. The sample's subset: CD45RA-negative fraction. V and J are TRBV7-2 and TRBJ2-1; D is perhaps TRBD2 (5 bases). The CDR3 DNA sequence: TGTGCCAGCAGCCCCTTCGGCCCGAGGGATGAGCAGTTCTTC. This codes for CASSPFGPRDEQFF.